This paragraph reports one TCR beta chain. The data belong to a study of blood T cell repertoires in COVID-19. As for the study in general: Specimens from acute and convalescent COVID-19 originated in the United States, Italy and Spain.

Assay: immunoSEQ multiplex PCR; the TCRdb copy retains only in-frame clones and omits some. The sample has under 80,000 clones, 85% to 90% seen once; the top ten hold roughly 15%. The sequencing input was peripheral blood. The TCR comes from a man older than 75 in a cohort sampled during active COVID-19.

CDR3 protein: CASSFLGEETQYF. The CDR3 coding sequence is TGTGCCAGCAGCTTTCTAGGGGAAGAGACCCAGTACTTC. This chain connects TRBV7-3 to TRBJ2-5; weak D call: TRBD1 (5 bases). The CDR3 is 13 amino acids. V dropped 3 bases and J dropped 3 bases, with 8 bases sitting between them. Germline CDR1 is SGHTA and CDR2 is FQGTGA.